The sequence of this T cell receptor beta chain was determined in a study of blood T cell repertoires in COVID-19. Study information: Acute-phase and convalescent COVID-19 samples originated in the United States, Italy and Spain. Sources were T cells, B-cell-depleted T cells, or PBMCs; the material itself was cDNA or gDNA.

The authors' processing: The assay estimated nucleated cells by amplifying reference gene primers. Only in-frame clones appear in the TCRdb table, and some are missing; sequencing was by immunoSEQ multiplex PCR. V and J calls and clone size are as listed in that table; D and trimming were resolved from the DNA. The table lists 84,000 or so clones, roughly 80% of them singletons, with around 12% in the top ten. CDR3 length equals 16 residues. The V segment lost 2 bases and the J segment 0 bases; nucleotides outside the gene matches: 2. The V gene's germline CDR1 is MNHEY and CDR2 SVGEGT. This clonotype was obtained from a middle-aged woman with active or convalescent COVID-19. Specimen: peripheral blood. The genes are TRBV6-2 or TRBV6-3 and TRBJ2-3, with 10 bases fitting TRBD2. CDR3 in DNA: TGTGCCAGCAGTTACCCACTAGCGGGGAGCACAGATACGCAGTATTTT. Translated: CASSYPLAGSTDTQYF.